Listed here are 30 T cell receptor beta chains from one sample, sequenced in a study of blood T cell repertoires in COVID-19. The protocol was immunoSEQ multiplex PCR, while the TCRdb copy is restricted to in-frame clones and leaves out a portion. Of roughly 350,000 clones in the sample, 80% to 95% were seen once. Source material: PBMCs or T cells enriched from blood (not recorded which). These receptors originate from a woman in her 30s who had recovered from COVID-19.

This chain uses TRBV5-6 with TRBJ2-7; weak D call: TRBD1 (6 bases). V lost 2 bases to trimming and J lost 2 bases, with 11 bases between them. In germline, CDR1 is SGHDT, CDR2 YYEEEE. This CDR3 spans 14 amino acids. The CDR3 DNA sequence: TGTGCCAGCAGCTTCGGACAGTATACCTACGAGCAGTACTTC. Its protein product is CASSFGQYTYEQYF.

The V gene is TRBV11-1, the J gene TRBJ1-1; a possible D gene is TRBD1 (5 bases). Trimming took 1 base from V and 4 from J, leaving 10 bases between them. This CDR3 is 14 amino acids long. CDR1 is SGHAT and CDR2 is FQDESV in the germline V gene (reference sequence). CDR3 protein: CASSLGGVGTEAFF. CDR3 DNA sequence: TGTGCCAGCAGCTTAGGGGGGGTCGGCACTGAAGCTTTCTTT.

The chain couples TRBV7-9 to TRBJ2-7; D might be TRBD1 (5 bases). Trimming pared 6 bases from V and 3 bases from J, leaving 12 bases between. The CDR3 is 13 residues long. Looked up from germline, CDR1 is SEHNR and CDR2 is FQNEAQ (reference sequence). CDR3 nucleotide sequence: TGTGCCAGCAGGCTGACAGAGAACTACGAGCAGTACTTC. Its protein product is CASRLTENYEQYF.

As to this clone: Mismatch with germline at one junction end may stem from a read error. V usage is TRBV11-1 and J usage is TRBJ2-2; the D is unclear. The CDR3 contains 13 residues. CDR1 and CDR2 (germline): SGHAT, FQDESV (reference sequence). For the CDR3, the DNA is TGTGCCAGCAGTTTAGGAAGCGCCGGGGAGCTGTTTTTT. It specifies CASSLGSAGELFF.

The chain carries TRBV6-5 and TRBJ2-1; 7 positions agree with TRBD1. The CDR3 is made up of 12 amino acids. J was trimmed by 8 bases and V by 7 bases; bases with no gene match: 5. CDR1 is MNHEY and CDR2 is SVGAGI in the germline V gene. CDR3 region: CASNRGWYEQFF. Written as DNA, the CDR3 is TGTGCCAGCAACAGGGGATGGTATGAGCAGTTCTTC.

This chain joins TRBV28 and TRBJ1-4, with 11 positions matching TRBD1. Germline V lookup: CDR1 MDHEN, CDR2 SYDVKM. The CDR3 is made up of 14 amino acids. V lost 6 bases and J lost 8; bases outside the gene matches: 5. The CDR3 sequence: CASSPGTGGEKLFF. DNA for the CDR3: TGTGCCAGCAGCCCCGGGACAGGGGGGGAAAAACTGTTTTTT.

V gene TRBV10-3 combines with J gene TRBJ2-3, with D possibly TRBD1 on 6 matching bases. Germline CDR1 and CDR2: ENHRY and SYGVKD. Trimming cost V 4 bases and J 2 bases, with 10 bases left between them. The CDR3 loop spans 14 amino acids. CDR3 DNA sequence: TGTGCCATCAGTGTAGGACAGCCCACAGATACGCAGTATTTT. Its protein is CAISVGQPTDTQYF.

The gene calls are TRBV28 and TRBJ2-3, with a weak D call TRBD1 (5 bases). With 6 bases removed from V and 5 bases from J, the gap between germline ends came to 24 bases. This CDR3 is built from 17 residues. Per germline, CDR1 MDHEN and CDR2 SYDVKM. CDR3 in DNA: TGTGCCAGCAGGGGATTCGGCCTGGGGCCGGCGAAAGATACGCAGTATTTT. The encoded protein is CASRGFGLGPAKDTQYF.

This chain joins TRBV28 and TRBJ1-5, with a weak D call TRBD1 (5 bases). CDR1 is MDHEN, CDR2 SYDVKM, per germline. This CDR3 has 17 amino acids. Trimming shortened V by 4 bases and J by 5 bases, and 21 bases separated the two germline ends. In DNA, the CDR3 is TGTGCCAGCAGTTCCCCTTTCGGCAGGGAGGTTCATCAGCCCCAGCATTTT. Its protein is CASSSPFGREVHQPQHF. The variable domain in full, with the rest retrieved from reference TRBV28 and TRBJ1-5, is DVKVTQSSRYLVKRTGEKVFLECVQDMDHENMFWYRQDPGLGLRLIYFSYDVKMKEKGDIPEGYSVSREKKERFSLILESASTNQTSMYLCASSSPFGREVHQPQHFGDGTRLSIL.

The chain joins TRBV29-1 to TRBJ1-1; D possibly corresponds to TRBD1 (5 bases). Between the trimmed V and J ends, which lost 7 bases and 5 bases, there was a span of 14 bases. Per the germline V gene, CDR1 is SQVTM and CDR2 is ANQGSEA. The CDR3 loop spans 12 amino acids. The DNA of the CDR3 is TGCAGCGCGCGGGGGTGGACGACTGAAGCTTTCTTT. As protein: CSARGWTTEAFF.

The chain has TRBV2 and TRBJ1-1, with D hard to call. Trimming cost V 10 bases and J 2 bases, with 14 bases left between them. Germline V gene data show CDR1 as SNHLY and CDR2 as FYNNEI. The CDR3 consists of 13 residues. In DNA form, the CDR3 reads TGTGCCACCCGAGACTACAGAAACACTGAAGCTTTCTTT. It is translated as CATRDYRNTEAFF.

The chain joins TRBV6-2 or TRBV6-3 to TRBJ2-5, with D maybe TRBD1 (5 bases). Germline V gene lookup returns CDR1 MNHEY and CDR2 SVGEGT. This CDR3 spans 12 amino acids. Between the trimmed V and J ends, which lost 2 bases and 4 bases, there was a span of 5 bases. CDR3 coding DNA: TGTGCCAGCAGTTACCAGGGAGAGACCCAGTACTTC. Amino acid sequence: CASSYQGETQYF.

This rearrangement joins TRBV5-5 to TRBJ2-5; possibly TRBD1 for D (5 bases). V was pared by 7 bases and J by 5 bases, with 15 bases between. The germline CDR1 and CDR2 sequences are SGHKS and YYEKEE (reference sequence). CDR3 length: 13 amino acids. The chain's CDR3 is CASRNQGEETQYF. The CDR3 bases are TGTGCCAGCCGGAACCAGGGTGAGGAGACCCAGTACTTC.

The table lists this clone with a count of one. The rearrangement links TRBV6-1 to TRBJ1-5, with D unclear. The CDR3 is 15 residues long. Germline V gene sequence: CDR1 MNHNS, CDR2 SASEGT. V was clipped by 0 bases and J by 4 bases, with 10 bases between them. CDR3 region: CASSEARRTNQPQHF. CDR3 DNA: TGTGCCAGCAGTGAAGCGAGGAGGACTAATCAGCCCCAGCATTTT.

The chain recombines TRBV4-2 with TRBJ1-2, with D perhaps TRBD1 (5 bases). This CDR3 is 17 amino acids long. Germline V lookup: CDR1 LGHNA, CDR2 YNFKEQ. The V end was cut by 3 bases, the J end by 8 bases, with 25 bases between. The CDR3 sequence is CASSHTLRRSGSGGYTF. The CDR3, as DNA: TGTGCCAGCAGCCACACTTTGAGGCGGTCAGGGTCGGGCGGCTACACCTTC.

V and J are TRBV6-5 and TRBJ1-2; D ambiguous. This CDR3 is 14 amino acids long. The ends were cut back, 6 bases at V and 4 bases at J, with 15 bases in the middle. Germline lookup yields CDR1 MNHEY and CDR2 SVGAGI. CDR3 region: CASRTHGGSYGYTF. DNA for the CDR3: TGTGCCAGCAGGACCCATGGAGGTAGCTATGGCTACACCTTC.

This chain links TRBV29-1 with TRBJ2-1; 11 bases fit TRBD1. Per the germline V gene, CDR1 is SQVTM and CDR2 is ANQGSEA. The junction had 9 bases not matched to a gene; V was cut back by 8 bases and J by 9 bases. The CDR3 extends over 13 amino acids. The CDR3 reads CSSRTGGRVEQFF. In DNA, the CDR3 is TGCAGCTCGAGGACAGGGGGCCGGGTTGAGCAGTTCTTC.

V usage is TRBV14 and J usage is TRBJ1-2; D ambiguous. CDR1 is SGHDN and CDR2 is FVKESK in the germline V gene. There are 13 residues in the CDR3. V was trimmed by 0 bases and J by 4 bases, leaving 6 bases between them. As DNA, the CDR3 is TGTGCCAGCAGCCAAGACGGTCCCTATGGCTACACCTTC. This translates into CASSQDGPYGYTF.

This clone was seen more than once but under ten times. V is TRBV7-3 and J is TRBJ2-1; 13 nucleotides line up with TRBD2. Looked up from germline, CDR1 is SGHTA and CDR2 is FQGTGA. This CDR3 is 13 amino acids long. Unmatched junction bases numbered 6, after V lost 5 bases and J lost 14 bases. CDR3 nucleotides: TGTGCCAGCAGCCCCGGACTAGCGGGAGTGAAGTTCTTC. This gives the protein CASSPGLAGVKFF.

V usage is TRBV15 and J usage is TRBJ2-1; the D gene is possibly TRBD2 (5 bases). From germline, CDR1 is LNHNV and CDR2 YYDKDF (reference sequence). V shed 5 bases and J shed 0 bases, with 8 bases lying between them. This CDR3 contains 14 residues. The CDR3 DNA reads as TGTGCCACCAGCTCGGGGAGCTCCTACAATGAGCAGTTCTTC. This codes for CATSSGSSYNEQFF.

In DNA form, the CDR3 reads TGTGCCAGCAGTCCAGCAGCGGGACAGGGGTATCAGCCCCAGCATTTT. Translation: CASSPAAGQGYQPQHF. The chain recombines TRBV28 with TRBJ1-5, with TRBD1 identical over 10 bases. This CDR3 has 16 amino acids. Germline lookup yields CDR1 MDHEN and CDR2 SYDVKM. The V gene end was trimmed by 5 bases and the J gene end by 5 bases; junction bases not matched to a gene: 9.

V is TRBV28 and J is TRBJ2-5; maybe TRBD1 (5 bases). The CDR3 length is 13 residues. Trimming cost V 5 bases and J 3 bases, with 10 bases left between them. From germline, CDR1 is MDHEN and CDR2 SYDVKM. The chain's CDR3 is CASSPGREETQYF. CDR3 coding DNA: TGTGCCAGCAGTCCCGGCAGGGAAGAGACCCAGTACTTC.

V gene TRBV12-5 combines with J gene TRBJ2-1; 7 bases line up with TRBD1. With V trimmed by 3 bases and J by 5 bases, 10 bases remained unmatched. This CDR3 has 16 residues. Germline assignment: CDR1 LGHNT and CDR2 FRNRAP. The CDR3 DNA follows: TGTGCTAGTGGTTTTCAGGTCGGGACAGACCACAATGAGCAGTTCTTC. Amino acids: CASGFQVGTDHNEQFF.

This chain uses TRBV15 with TRBJ1-5; 7 bases align to TRBD1. The germline V gene encodes CDR1 LNHNV and CDR2 YYDKDF (reference sequence). The CDR3 totals 15 residues. J was trimmed by 7 bases and V by 4 bases; bases with no gene match: 10. The CDR3 loop is CATSTTGAAAQPQHF. The CDR3 region has the DNA TGTGCCACCAGCACTACAGGGGCCGCCGCGCAGCCCCAGCATTTT.

The chain carries TRBV11-3 and TRBJ2-1; TRBD1 matches at 7 bases. V shed 4 bases and J 9 bases; nucleotides not matched to a gene: 12. From germline, CDR1 is SGHNT and CDR2 YENEEA. This CDR3 has 15 residues. CDR3 nucleotides: TGTGCCAGCAGCTCTCGACAGGGCAGGCGAGGTGAGCAGTTCTTC. This codes for CASSSRQGRRGEQFF.

This chain connects TRBV19 to TRBJ1-5; 9 bases agree with TRBD1. Trimming cost V 4 bases and J 4 bases; bases outside gene matches: 5. CDR1 and CDR2 (germline): LNHDA, SQIVND (reference sequence). The CDR3 consists of 15 residues. The CDR3 protein is CASSTGTGRNQPQHF. In DNA, the CDR3 is TGTGCCAGTAGTACCGGGACAGGGAGAAATCAGCCCCAGCATTTT.

Only one count was recorded for this clone. The chain couples TRBV24-1 to TRBJ2-3; 9 nucleotides agree with TRBD1. CDR3 length equals 16 residues. V lost 4 bases and J lost 7; bases outside the gene matches: 11. CDR1 is KGHDR and CDR2 is SFDVKD in the germline V gene. CDR3 region: CATSDFGTGNANTQYF. DNA for the CDR3: TGTGCCACCAGTGACTTTGGGACAGGGAATGCAAATACGCAGTATTTT.

This chain connects TRBV3-1 (or the pseudogene TRBV3-2) to TRBJ1-2, with 7 bases fitting TRBD1. The junction had 14 bases not matched to a gene; V was cut back by 8 bases and J by 8 bases. The CDR3 contains 14 residues. From germline, CDR1 is LGHDT and CDR2 YNNKEL (reference sequence). The CDR3 is CASRNQGGRKGYTF. The CDR3 bases are TGTGCCAGCCGGAATCAGGGGGGCAGGAAAGGCTACACCTTC.

This chain connects TRBV4-1 to TRBJ1-2, with TRBD1 matching over 8 bases. Germline assignment: CDR1 MGHRA and CDR2 YSYEKL. The CDR3 covers 16 residues. V lost 4 bases and J lost 7; bases outside the gene matches: 14. CDR3 region: CASSPTRARGLGGYTF. The CDR3 coding sequence is TGCGCCAGCAGCCCTACCCGGGCCAGGGGGCTAGGTGGCTACACCTTC.

This chain joins TRBV4-3 and TRBJ2-1; D gene unclear. Per germline, CDR1 LGHNA and CDR2 YSLEER. Trimming removed 0 bases from V and 9 bases from J, with 9 bases in between. This CDR3 region has 13 residues. The CDR3, as DNA: TGCGCCAGCAGCCAAGATATGGCAGTTGAGCAGTTCTTC. This translates into CASSQDMAVEQFF.